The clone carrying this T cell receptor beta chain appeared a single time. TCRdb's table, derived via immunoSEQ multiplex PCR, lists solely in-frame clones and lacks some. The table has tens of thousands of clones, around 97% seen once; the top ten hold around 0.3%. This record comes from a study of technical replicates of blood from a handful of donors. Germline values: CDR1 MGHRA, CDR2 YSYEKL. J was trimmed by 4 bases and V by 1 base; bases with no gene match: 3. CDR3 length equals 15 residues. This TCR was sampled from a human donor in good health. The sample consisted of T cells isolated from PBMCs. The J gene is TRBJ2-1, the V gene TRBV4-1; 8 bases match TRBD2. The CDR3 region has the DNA TGCGCCAGCAGCCAAGCGCGGGAGGAATACAATGAGCAGTTCTTC. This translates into CASSQAREEYNEQFF.